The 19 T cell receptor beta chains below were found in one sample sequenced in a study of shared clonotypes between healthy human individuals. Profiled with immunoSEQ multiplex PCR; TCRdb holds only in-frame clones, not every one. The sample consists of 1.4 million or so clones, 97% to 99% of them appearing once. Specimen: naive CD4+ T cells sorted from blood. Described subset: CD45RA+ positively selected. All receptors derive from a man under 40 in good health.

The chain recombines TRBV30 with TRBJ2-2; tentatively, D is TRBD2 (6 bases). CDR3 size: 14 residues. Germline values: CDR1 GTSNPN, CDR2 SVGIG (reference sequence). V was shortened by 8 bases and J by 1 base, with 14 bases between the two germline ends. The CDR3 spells CAGGVLRNTGELFF. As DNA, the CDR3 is TGTGCCGGAGGGGTTCTCCGGAACACCGGGGAGCTGTTTTTT. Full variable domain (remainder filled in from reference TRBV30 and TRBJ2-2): SQTIHQWPATLVQPVGSPLSLECTVEGTSNPNLYWYRQAAGRGLQLLFYSVGIGQISSEVPQNLSASRPQDRQFILSSKKLLLSDSGFYLCAGGVLRNTGELFFGEGSRLTVL.

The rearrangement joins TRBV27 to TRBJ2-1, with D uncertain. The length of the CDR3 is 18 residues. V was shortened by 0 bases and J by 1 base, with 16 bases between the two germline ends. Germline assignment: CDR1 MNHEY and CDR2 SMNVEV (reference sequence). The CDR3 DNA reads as TGTGCCAGCAGTTTATCCCTCGGGCCTCTGGGTTCCTACAATGAGCAGTTCTTC. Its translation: CASSLSLGPLGSYNEQFF.

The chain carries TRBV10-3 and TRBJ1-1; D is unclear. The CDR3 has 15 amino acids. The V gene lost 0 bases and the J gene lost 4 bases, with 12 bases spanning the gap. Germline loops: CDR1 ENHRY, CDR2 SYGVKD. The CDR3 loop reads CAISESSGYGTEAFF. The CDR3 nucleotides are TGTGCCATCAGTGAGTCGTCAGGTTACGGCACTGAAGCTTTCTTT.

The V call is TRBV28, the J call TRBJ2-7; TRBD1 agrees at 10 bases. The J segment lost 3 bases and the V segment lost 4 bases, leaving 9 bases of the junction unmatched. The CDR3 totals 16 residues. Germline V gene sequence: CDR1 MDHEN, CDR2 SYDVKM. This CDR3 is CASSSAGQGGYYEQYF. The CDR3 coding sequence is TGTGCCAGCAGTTCCGCTGGACAGGGGGGATACTACGAGCAGTACTTC.

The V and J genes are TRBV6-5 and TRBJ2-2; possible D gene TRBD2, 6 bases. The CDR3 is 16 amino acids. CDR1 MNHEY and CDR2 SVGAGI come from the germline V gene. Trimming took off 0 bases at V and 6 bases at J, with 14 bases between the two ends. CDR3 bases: TGTGCCAGCAGTTACTCGAGCCGACTAGATCCCGGGGAGCTGTTTTTT. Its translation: CASSYSSRLDPGELFF.

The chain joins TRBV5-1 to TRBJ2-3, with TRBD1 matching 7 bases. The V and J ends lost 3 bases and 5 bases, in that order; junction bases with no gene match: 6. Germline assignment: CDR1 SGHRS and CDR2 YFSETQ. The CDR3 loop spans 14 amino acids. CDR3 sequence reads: CASSSGTARDTQYF. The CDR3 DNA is TGCGCCAGCAGCTCCGGGACAGCCAGAGATACGCAGTATTTT.

The CDR3 is CASSSGRDSLSTDTQYF. CDR3 coding DNA: TGTGCCAGCAGCTCAGGTCGGGACAGTCTTAGCACAGATACGCAGTATTTT. The V gene is TRBV7-9, the J gene TRBJ2-3, with TRBD1 matching over 7 bases. Germline CDR1 reads SEHNR; CDR2 reads FQNEAQ (reference sequence). This CDR3 contains 17 residues. V lost 4 bases to trimming and J lost 0 bases; unmatched junction nucleotides: 10.

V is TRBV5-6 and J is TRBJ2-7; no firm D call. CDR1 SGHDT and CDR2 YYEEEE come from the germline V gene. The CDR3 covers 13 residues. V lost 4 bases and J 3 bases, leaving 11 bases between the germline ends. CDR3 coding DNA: TGTGCCAGCAGCGCGCCTCGGAGCTACGAGCAGTACTTC. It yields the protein CASSAPRSYEQYF.

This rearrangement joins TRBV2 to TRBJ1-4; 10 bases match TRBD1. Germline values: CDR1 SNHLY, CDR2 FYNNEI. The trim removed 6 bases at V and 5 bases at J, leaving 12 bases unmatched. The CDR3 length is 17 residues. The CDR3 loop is CASSERLPGQGNEKLFF. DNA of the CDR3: TGTGCCAGCAGCGAGAGACTCCCGGGACAGGGGAATGAAAAACTGTTTTTT.

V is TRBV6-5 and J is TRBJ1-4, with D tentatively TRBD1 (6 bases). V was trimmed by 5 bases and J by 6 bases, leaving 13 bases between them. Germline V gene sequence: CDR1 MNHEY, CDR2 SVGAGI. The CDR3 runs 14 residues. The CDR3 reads CASSRRGIDEKLFF. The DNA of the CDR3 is TGTGCCAGCAGTCGCAGGGGTATTGATGAAAAACTGTTTTTT.

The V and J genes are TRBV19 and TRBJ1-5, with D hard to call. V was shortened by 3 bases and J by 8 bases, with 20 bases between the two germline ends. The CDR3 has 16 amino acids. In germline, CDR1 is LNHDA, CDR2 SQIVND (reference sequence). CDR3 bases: TGTGCCAGTAGTATCGCCCCCGCCAGCGGGATGGAGCCCCAGCATTTT. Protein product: CASSIAPASGMEPQHF.

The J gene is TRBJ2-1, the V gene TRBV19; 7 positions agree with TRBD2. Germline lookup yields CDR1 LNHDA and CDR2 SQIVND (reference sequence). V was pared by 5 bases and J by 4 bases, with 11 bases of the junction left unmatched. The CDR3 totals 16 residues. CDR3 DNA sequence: TGTGCCAGTAGTCTGGGGTCCAGCGGGACGTACAATGAGCAGTTCTTC. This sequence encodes CASSLGSSGTYNEQFF.

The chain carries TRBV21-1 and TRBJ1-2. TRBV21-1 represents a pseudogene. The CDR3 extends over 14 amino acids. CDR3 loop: CASTPLRGDYGYTF. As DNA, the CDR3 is TGTGCCAGCACCCCGTTGCGGGGTGACTATGGCTACACCTTC.

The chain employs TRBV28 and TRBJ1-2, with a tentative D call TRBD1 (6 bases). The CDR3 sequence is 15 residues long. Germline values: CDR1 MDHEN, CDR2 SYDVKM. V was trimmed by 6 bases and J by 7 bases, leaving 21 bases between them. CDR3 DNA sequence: TGTGCCAGCAGCACCCAGGGGAACGGAGTGGGTGGCTACACCTTC. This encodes CASSTQGNGVGGYTF.

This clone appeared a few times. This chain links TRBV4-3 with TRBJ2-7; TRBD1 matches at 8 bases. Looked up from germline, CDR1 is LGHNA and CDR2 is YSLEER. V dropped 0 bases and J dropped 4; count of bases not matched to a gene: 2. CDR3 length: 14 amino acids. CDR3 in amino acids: CASSQEQGAYEQYF. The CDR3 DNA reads TGCGCCAGCAGCCAAGAGCAGGGGGCATACGAGCAGTACTTC.

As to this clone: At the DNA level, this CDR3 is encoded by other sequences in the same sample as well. The CDR3 loop is CSVGTAYEQFF. DNA for the CDR3: TGCAGCGTTGGGACGGCCTATGAGCAGTTCTTC. This chain joins TRBV29-1 and TRBJ2-1; D is uncertain. Germline V gives CDR1 SQVTM, CDR2 ANQGSEA. The CDR3 is 11 residues long. Trimming stripped 4 bases from V and 8 bases from J, with 9 bases between.

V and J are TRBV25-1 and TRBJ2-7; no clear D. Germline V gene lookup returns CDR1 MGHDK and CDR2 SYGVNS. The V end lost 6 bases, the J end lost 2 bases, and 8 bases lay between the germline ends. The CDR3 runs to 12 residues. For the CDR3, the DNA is TGTGCCAGCAGGGAGAACCCCTACGAGCAGTACTTC. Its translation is CASRENPYEQYF.

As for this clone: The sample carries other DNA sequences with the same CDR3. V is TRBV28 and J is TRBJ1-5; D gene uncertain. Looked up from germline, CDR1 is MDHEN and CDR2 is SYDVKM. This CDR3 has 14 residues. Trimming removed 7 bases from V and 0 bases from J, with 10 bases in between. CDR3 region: CASKGGNSNQPQHF. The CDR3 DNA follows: TGTGCCAGCAAAGGCGGAAATAGCAATCAGCCCCAGCATTTT.

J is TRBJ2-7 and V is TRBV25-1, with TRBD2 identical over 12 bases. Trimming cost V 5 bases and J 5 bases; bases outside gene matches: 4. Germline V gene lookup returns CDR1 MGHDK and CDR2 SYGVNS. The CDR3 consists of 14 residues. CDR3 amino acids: CASSLTSGSHEQYF. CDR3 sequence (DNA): TGTGCCAGCAGTTTGACTAGCGGGAGCCACGAGCAGTACTTC.